A single sample is the source of the 28 T cell receptor beta chains below, sequenced in a study of shared clonotypes between healthy human individuals. Repertoires were generated with immunoSEQ multiplex PCR, while TCRdb's copy carries only in-frame clones and drops some. The data hold about 2.1 million clones, with around 95% observed a single time. Positively selected for CCR7, the CD45RO-negative cells used as naive CD8 cells excluded terminally differentiated effector memory CD45RA+ cells. The specimen was naive CD8+ T cells from PBMCs. All receptors derive from a man younger than 35 in good health. Some clones in this sample may be carry-over from other donors' samples.

On this clone itself: The germline gene is not matched at one end of the junction; a read error may be the cause. This chain connects TRBV7-2 to TRBJ2-7; 8 positions agree with TRBD1. The germline gives CDR1 SGHTA, CDR2 FQGNSA. The CDR3 is 15 amino acids. CDR3 bases: TGTGCCAGCAGCTTAGCGCGCGGGACAGGTTACGGGCAGTACTTC. This gives the protein CASSLARGTGYGQYF. The whole variable domain, remainder taken from reference TRBV7-2 and TRBJ2-7, is GAGVSQSPSNKVTEKGKDVELRCDPISGHTALYWYRQSLGQGLEFLIYFQGNSAPDKSGLPSDRFSAERTGGSVSTLTIQRTQQEDSAVYLCASSLARGTGYGQYFGPGTRLTVT.

Worth noting for this clone: At one boundary the junction diverges from the germline segment, which might be a read error. This rearrangement joins TRBV6-5 to TRBJ2-7; D perhaps matches TRBD2 (6 bases). Germline assignment: CDR1 MNHEY and CDR2 SVGAGI. This CDR3 is 15 amino acids long. CDR3 sequence reads: CASSYSGGSSHEQYF. CDR3 in DNA: TGTGCCAGCAGTTACTCGGGAGGAAGCTCCCACGAGCAGTACTTC.

Only one count was recorded for this clone. Different DNA sequences within this sample yield the same CDR3. The chain recombines TRBV7-9 with TRBJ2-7; 11 bases map to TRBD2. V was pared by 4 bases and J by 3 bases, with 2 bases of the junction left unmatched. The CDR3 sequence is 14 residues long. CDR1 is SEHNR and CDR2 is FQNEAQ in the germline V gene (reference sequence). The CDR3 reads CASSSGLADYEQYF. The CDR3 DNA follows: TGTGCCAGCAGCTCGGGACTAGCGGACTACGAGCAGTACTTC. Looking up the rest from reference TRBV7-9 and TRBJ2-7 gives the full variable domain: DTGVSQNPRHKITKRGQNVTFRCDPISEHNRLYWYRQTLGQGPEFLTYFQNEAQLEKSRLLSDRFSAERPKGSFSTLEIQRTEQGDSAMYLCASSSGLADYEQYFGPGTRLTVT.

V gene TRBV7-6 combines with J gene TRBJ2-1; the D gene could be TRBD1 or TRBD2 (5 bases each). This CDR3 is 15 amino acids long. CDR1 and CDR2 from the germline V gene are SGHVS and FNYEAQ. V lost 6 bases, J lost 0 bases, and 12 bases lay in between. CDR3 bases: TGTGCCAGCAGGGTAGGGACGAGCTCCTACAATGAGCAGTTCTTC. The encoded protein is CASRVGTSSYNEQFF.

CDR3 DNA: TGTGCCAGCAGCACAGTAGGAGCTGCAACTAATGAAAAACTGTTTTTT. Protein product: CASSTVGAATNEKLFF. V is TRBV28 and J is TRBJ1-4; no clear D. This CDR3 has 16 residues. V lost 6 bases and J 0 bases, leaving 14 bases between the germline ends. In germline, CDR1 is MDHEN, CDR2 SYDVKM.

The rearrangement uses TRBV7-9 and TRBJ2-1, with D tentatively TRBD1 or TRBD2 (6 bases each). The CDR3 sequence is 18 residues long. Per germline, CDR1 SEHNR and CDR2 FQNEAQ (reference sequence). Trimming stripped 3 bases from V and 2 bases from J, with 20 bases between. In nucleotides, the CDR3 is TGTGCCAGCAGCTTGCAGCGGCCGGGGGCAAAAGCCTACAATGAGCAGTTCTTC. Protein sequence: CASSLQRPGAKAYNEQFF.

There are many counts of this clone. This chain joins TRBV5-6 and TRBJ2-7; 7 nucleotides agree with TRBD2. After removal of 2 bases from V and 0 bases from J, the junction contained 5 bases not matched to a gene. The CDR3 runs to 15 residues. Germline V gene sequence: CDR1 SGHDT, CDR2 YYEEEE. The CDR3 here is CASSFSGGSSYEQYF. DNA for the CDR3: TGTGCCAGCAGCTTCTCGGGGGGAAGCTCCTACGAGCAGTACTTC.

The genes are TRBV27 and TRBJ1-5, with TRBD1 as a possible D gene (5 bases). CDR3 length equals 14 residues. Germline CDR1 MNHEY, CDR2 SMNVEV (reference sequence). Trimming left V 8 bases short and J 1 base short, with 12 bases between. This CDR3 reads CASGHRGSNQPQHF. DNA of the CDR3: TGTGCCAGCGGGCATAGGGGAAGCAATCAGCCCCAGCATTTT.

V usage is TRBV4-1 and J usage is TRBJ1-3, with D perhaps TRBD1 (6 bases). Looked up from germline, CDR1 is MGHRA and CDR2 is YSYEKL. This CDR3 is built from 17 residues. Trimming took off 0 bases at V and 0 bases at J, with 12 bases between the two ends. The CDR3 nucleotides read TGCGCCAGCAGCCAAGATGGGGAGGGGGACTCTGGAAACACCATATATTTT. As protein: CASSQDGEGDSGNTIYF.

This clone was recorded a few times. The chain joins TRBV6-1 to TRBJ2-7, with TRBD1 matching 8 bases. The V gene end was trimmed by 5 bases and the J gene end by 3 bases; junction bases not matched to a gene: 9. Per the germline V gene, CDR1 is MNHNS and CDR2 is SASEGT. This CDR3 spans 15 amino acids. For the CDR3, the DNA is TGTGCCAGCAGTATAGTTCCGGGACAGGACTACGAGCAGTACTTC. Amino acid sequence: CASSIVPGQDYEQYF.

The V gene is TRBV13, the J gene TRBJ1-6; 7 bases map to TRBD1. Losses at the gene ends were 5 bases for V and 7 bases for J; bases not matched to a gene: 5. The CDR3 runs to 14 residues. Looked up from germline, CDR1 is PRHDT and CDR2 is FYEKMQ (reference sequence). Here the CDR3 DNA reads TGTGCCAGCAGCAACAGGGGCGAGAATTCACCCCTCCACTTT. Translation: CASSNRGENSPLHF.

The chain combines TRBV5-8 with TRBJ2-1; 14 bases agree with TRBD2. This CDR3 spans 18 amino acids. V gave up 1 base and J gave up 9 bases; unmatched junction bases: 12. CDR1 and CDR2 from the germline V gene are SGHTS and YDEGEE. CDR3 sequence reads: CASSLLGETSGRAGEQFF. In DNA form, the CDR3 reads TGTGCCAGCAGCTTGTTGGGGGAGACTAGCGGGAGGGCTGGTGAGCAGTTCTTC.

The J gene is TRBJ2-4, the V gene TRBV28; TRBD1 aligns across 9 bases. The J segment lost 3 bases and the V segment lost 2 bases, leaving 2 bases of the junction unmatched. CDR3 length: 15 amino acids. Germline CDR1 MDHEN, CDR2 SYDVKM. DNA of the CDR3: TGTGCCAGCAGTTTAACGGACAGGGGCAAAAACATTCAGTACTTC. It codes for CASSLTDRGKNIQYF. Drawing the rest from reference TRBV28 and TRBJ2-4, the complete variable domain is DVKVTQSSRYLVKRTGEKVFLECVQDMDHENMFWYRQDPGLGLRLIYFSYDVKMKEKGDIPEGYSVSREKKERFSLILESASTNQTSMYLCASSLTDRGKNIQYFGAGTRLSVL.

The CDR3 DNA reads as TGTGCCAGCAGCTTATTGTCCAGGTTGGAGTCCCAGCCCCAGCATTTT. It encodes CASSLLSRLESQPQHF. This chain links TRBV7-8 with TRBJ1-5; D call uncertain. There are 16 residues in the CDR3. The germline V gene has CDR1 SGHVS and CDR2 FQNEAQ. Deletions cut 2 bases from V and 7 bases from J, with 18 bases between.

The chain employs TRBV7-6 and TRBJ2-1; D perhaps matches TRBD2 (6 bases). This CDR3 is built from 15 residues. Germline CDR1 reads SGHVS; CDR2 reads FNYEAQ. V dropped 5 bases and J dropped 0 bases, with 11 bases sitting between them. The CDR3 loop is CASSPEGSSYNEQFF. CDR3 coding DNA: TGTGCCAGCAGCCCGGAGGGCAGCTCCTACAATGAGCAGTTCTTC.

This clone was seen a single time. A read error may produce the germline difference seen at one junction end. DNA of the CDR3: TGTGCCATCAGTGGGGGGAACACTGAAGCTTCCTTT. It yields the protein CAISGGNTEASF. The rearrangement uses TRBV10-3 and TRBJ1-1, with D perhaps matching TRBD1 (5 bases). The CDR3 contains 12 residues. Germline CDR1 ENHRY, CDR2 SYGVKD.

The chain carries TRBV7-9 and TRBJ2-2; D is unresolved. Trimming left V 4 bases short and J 2 bases short, with 14 bases between. CDR1 and CDR2 from the germline V gene are SEHNR and FQNEAQ (reference sequence). The CDR3 has 16 amino acids. As DNA, the CDR3 is TGTGCCAGCAGCTCCTGGACCGGAATAAACACCGGGGAGCTGTTTTTT. Its protein product is CASSSWTGINTGELFF.

This chain uses TRBV19 with TRBJ2-2, with unresolved D. Germline V lookup: CDR1 LNHDA, CDR2 SQIVND (reference sequence). V gave up 5 bases and J gave up 6 bases, with 19 bases separating them. The CDR3 has 16 residues. The CDR3 reads CASSSHSELVAGELFF. Written as DNA, the CDR3 is TGTGCCAGTAGTTCCCACTCGGAATTGGTCGCCGGGGAGCTGTTTTTT. Drawing the rest from reference TRBV19 and TRBJ2-2, the complete variable domain is DGGITQSPKYLFRKEGQNVTLSCEQNLNHDAMYWYRQDPGQGLRLIYYSQIVNDFQKGDIAEGYSVSREKKESFPLTVTSAQKNPTAFYLCASSSHSELVAGELFFGEGSRLTVL.

The chain employs TRBV19 and TRBJ2-7; D is unclear. CDR3 length: 14 amino acids. The germline gives CDR1 LNHDA, CDR2 SQIVND (reference sequence). V was pared by 0 bases and J by 7 bases, with 13 bases between. The CDR3, as DNA: TGTGCCAGTAGTATAGATCTAGAGGCGAGGGAGCAGTACTTC. Translating gives CASSIDLEAREQYF.

Worth noting for this clone: The junction and the germline gene differ at one end; a read error may be behind it. This chain links TRBV6-5 with TRBJ1-5; D gene ambiguous. Germline V gives CDR1 MNHEY, CDR2 SVGAGI. This CDR3 has 15 amino acids. The CDR3: CASSDSRFSNQPQHF. The CDR3 region has the DNA TGTGCCAGCAGTGACTCGAGGTTTAGCAATCAGCCCCAGCATTTT.

J is TRBJ1-1 and V is TRBV27; D gene uncertain. The V gene's germline CDR1 is MNHEY and CDR2 SMNVEV (reference sequence). CDR3 length: 13 residues. The V end was cut by 3 bases, the J end by 5 bases, with 10 bases between. CDR3 DNA sequence: TGTGCCAGCAGTTTGCACGGATTGACTGAAGCTTTCTTT. Its protein product is CASSLHGLTEAFF.

This CDR3 is CASSQDRGRTNEQFF. CDR3 DNA sequence: TGCGCCAGCAGCCAAGATCGGGGGCGTACGAATGAGCAGTTCTTC. The chain couples TRBV4-1 to TRBJ2-1; either TRBD1 or TRBD2 may supply D (6 bases each). Germline loops: CDR1 MGHRA, CDR2 YSYEKL. The V end was cut by 0 bases, the J end by 7 bases, with 13 bases between. The CDR3 is 15 residues long.

The chain couples TRBV6-1 to TRBJ2-1; D may be TRBD1 (6 bases). From germline, CDR1 is MNHNS and CDR2 SASEGT. Trimming took off 6 bases at V and 5 bases at J, with 14 bases between the two ends. The CDR3 is 14 amino acids. DNA of the CDR3: TGTGCCAGCAGGGTACAGGGAAGGAACAATGAGCAGTTCTTC. Protein sequence: CASRVQGRNNEQFF.

The chain is built from TRBV6-1 and TRBJ2-2, with D maybe TRBD2 (5 bases). V was cut by 2 bases and J by 7 bases, with 14 bases left in between. CDR1 and CDR2 from the germline V gene are MNHNS and SASEGT. The CDR3 contains 15 residues. CDR3 nucleotide sequence: TGTGCCAGCAGTGAAACGAGGAGGCAGAGCGGGGAGCTGTTTTTT. Protein: CASSETRRQSGELFF.

The chain joins TRBV15 to TRBJ1-3; D gene uncertain. This CDR3 comprises 16 residues. Germline assignment: CDR1 LNHNV and CDR2 YYDKDF (reference sequence). V dropped 0 bases and J dropped 1 base, with 10 bases sitting between them. The CDR3 reads CATSRDPGSSGNTIYF. DNA for the CDR3: TGTGCCACCAGCAGAGATCCAGGCTCGTCTGGAAACACCATATATTTT.

In its sample, this clone was seen once. The chain combines TRBV6-5 with TRBJ2-7; D call uncertain. This CDR3 comprises 12 residues. Germline lookup yields CDR1 MNHEY and CDR2 SVGAGI. V lost 6 bases to trimming and J lost 2 bases, with 8 bases between them. This chain's CDR3 is CASRPNPYEQYF. CDR3 nucleotide sequence: TGTGCCAGCAGACCAAACCCCTACGAGCAGTACTTC.

V gene TRBV4-3 combines with J gene TRBJ2-7; D is possibly TRBD2 (6 bases). The V and J ends lost 4 bases and 2 bases respectively, with 12 bases between them. This CDR3 comprises 14 residues. The germline V gene encodes CDR1 LGHNA and CDR2 YSLEER. The CDR3 sequence: CASSPGRQTYEQYF. The DNA of the CDR3 is TGCGCCAGCAGCCCGGGGAGGCAGACCTACGAGCAGTACTTC.

Points on this clone: This specimen includes other DNA sequences encoding the same CDR3. The V call is TRBV7-9, the J call TRBJ2-7, with 10 bases lining up with TRBD1. This CDR3 has 12 amino acids. CDR1 SEHNR and CDR2 FQNEAQ come from the germline V gene (reference sequence). Germline trimming cut 4 bases from V and 7 bases from J; bases unmatched to any gene: 1. CDR3 sequence: CASSWTGGEQYF. CDR3 bases: TGTGCCAGCAGCTGGACAGGGGGGGAGCAGTACTTC.